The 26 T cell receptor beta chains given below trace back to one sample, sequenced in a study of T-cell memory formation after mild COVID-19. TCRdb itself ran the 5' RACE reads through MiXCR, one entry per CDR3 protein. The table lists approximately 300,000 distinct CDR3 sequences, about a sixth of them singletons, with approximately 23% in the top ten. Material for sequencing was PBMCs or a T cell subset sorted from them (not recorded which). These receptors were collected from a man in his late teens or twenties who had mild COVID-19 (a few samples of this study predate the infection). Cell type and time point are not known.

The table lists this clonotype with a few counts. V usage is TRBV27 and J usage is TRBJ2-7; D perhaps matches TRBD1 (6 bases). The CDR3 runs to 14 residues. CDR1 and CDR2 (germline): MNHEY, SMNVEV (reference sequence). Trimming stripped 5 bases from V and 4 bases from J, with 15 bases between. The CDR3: CASSPGTPNYEQYV. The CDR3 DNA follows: TGTGCCAGCAGTCCCGGGACACCTAATTACGAGCAGTACGTC.

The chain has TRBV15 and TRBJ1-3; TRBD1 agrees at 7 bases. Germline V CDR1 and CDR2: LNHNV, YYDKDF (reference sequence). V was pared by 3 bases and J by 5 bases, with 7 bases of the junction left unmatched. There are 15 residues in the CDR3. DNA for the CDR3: TGTGCCACCAGCAGGGAGCGGGACAGTAGAAACACCATATATTTT. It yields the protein CATSRERDSRNTIYF.

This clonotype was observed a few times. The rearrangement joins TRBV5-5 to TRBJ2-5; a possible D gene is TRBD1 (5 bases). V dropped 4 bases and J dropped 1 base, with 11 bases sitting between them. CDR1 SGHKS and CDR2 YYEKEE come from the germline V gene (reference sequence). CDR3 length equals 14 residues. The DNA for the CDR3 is TGTGCCAGCAGCCCGGACATGATCCAAGAGACCCAGTACTTC. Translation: CASSPDMIQETQYF.

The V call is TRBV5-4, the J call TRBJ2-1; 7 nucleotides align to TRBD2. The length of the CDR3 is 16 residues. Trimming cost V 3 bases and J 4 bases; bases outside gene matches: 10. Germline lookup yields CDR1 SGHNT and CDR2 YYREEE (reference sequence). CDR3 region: CASSSQASGSYNEQFF. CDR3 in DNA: TGTGCCAGCAGCTCCCAGGCTAGCGGCAGTTACAATGAGCAGTTCTTC.

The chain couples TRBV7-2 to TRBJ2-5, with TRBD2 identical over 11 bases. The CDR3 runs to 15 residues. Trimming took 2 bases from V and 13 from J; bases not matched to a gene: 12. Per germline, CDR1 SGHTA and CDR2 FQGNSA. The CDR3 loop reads CASSLPSGGTGGLYF. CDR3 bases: TGTGCCAGCAGCTTACCTAGCGGGGGGACCGGCGGTTTGTACTTC. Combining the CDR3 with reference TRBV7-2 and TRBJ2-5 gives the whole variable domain GAGVSQSPSNKVTEKGKDVELRCDPISGHTALYWYRQSLGQGLEFLIYFQGNSAPDKSGLPSDRFSAERTGGSVSTLTIQRTQQEDSAVYLCASSLPSGGTGGLYFGPGTRLLVL.

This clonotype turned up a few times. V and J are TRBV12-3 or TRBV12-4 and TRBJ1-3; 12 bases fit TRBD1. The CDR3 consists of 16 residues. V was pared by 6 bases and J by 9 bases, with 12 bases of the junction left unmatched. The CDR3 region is CASSHRPGQGAFTIYF. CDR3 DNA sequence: TGTGCCAGCAGCCACCGACCGGGACAGGGGGCTTTCACCATATATTTT.

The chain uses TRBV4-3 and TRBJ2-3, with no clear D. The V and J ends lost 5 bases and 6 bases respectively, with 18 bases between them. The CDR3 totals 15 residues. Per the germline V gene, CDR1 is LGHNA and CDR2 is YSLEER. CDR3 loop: CASSSGGRAGDTQYF. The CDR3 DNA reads TGCGCCAGCAGCTCCGGCGGAAGGGCCGGCGATACGCAGTATTTT.

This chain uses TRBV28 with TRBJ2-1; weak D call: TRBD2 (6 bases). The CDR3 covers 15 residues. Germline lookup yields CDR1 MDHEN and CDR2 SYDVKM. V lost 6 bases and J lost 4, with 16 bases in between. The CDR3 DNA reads TGTGCCAGCAGCCGTCTGGGGACTCCATACAATGAGCAGTTCTTC. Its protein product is CASSRLGTPYNEQFF. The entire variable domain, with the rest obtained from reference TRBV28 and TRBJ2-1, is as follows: DVKVTQSSRYLVKRTGEKVFLECVQDMDHENMFWYRQDPGLGLRLIYFSYDVKMKEKGDIPEGYSVSREKKERFSLILESASTNQTSMYLCASSRLGTPYNEQFFGPGTRLTVL.

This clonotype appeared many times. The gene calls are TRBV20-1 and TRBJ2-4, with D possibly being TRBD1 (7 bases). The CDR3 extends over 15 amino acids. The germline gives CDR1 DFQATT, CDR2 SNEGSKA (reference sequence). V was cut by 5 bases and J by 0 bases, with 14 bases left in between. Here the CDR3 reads CSALPGGTAKNIQYF. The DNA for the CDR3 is TGCAGTGCTCTCCCAGGGGGGACAGCCAAAAACATTCAGTACTTC.

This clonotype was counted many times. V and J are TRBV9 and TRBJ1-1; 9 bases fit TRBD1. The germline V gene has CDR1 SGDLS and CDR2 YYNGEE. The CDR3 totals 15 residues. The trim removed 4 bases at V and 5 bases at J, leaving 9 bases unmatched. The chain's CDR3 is CASSIEGQGKTEAFF. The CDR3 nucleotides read TGTGCCAGCAGCATAGAAGGACAGGGGAAGACTGAAGCTTTCTTT.

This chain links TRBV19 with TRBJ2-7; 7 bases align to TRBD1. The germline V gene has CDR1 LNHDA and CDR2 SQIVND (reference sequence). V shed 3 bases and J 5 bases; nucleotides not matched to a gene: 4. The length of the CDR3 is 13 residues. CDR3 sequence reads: CASSMIRGHEQYF. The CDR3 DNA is TGTGCCAGTAGTATGATAAGGGGGCACGAGCAGTACTTC.

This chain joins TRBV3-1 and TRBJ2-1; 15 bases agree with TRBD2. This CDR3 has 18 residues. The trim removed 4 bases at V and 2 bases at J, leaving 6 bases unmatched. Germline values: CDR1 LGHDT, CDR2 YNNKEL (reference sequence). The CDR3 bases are TGTGCCAGCAGCCCAGGACTAGCGGGGGGGGCCCCCTACAATGAGCAGTTCTTC. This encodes CASSPGLAGGAPYNEQFF.

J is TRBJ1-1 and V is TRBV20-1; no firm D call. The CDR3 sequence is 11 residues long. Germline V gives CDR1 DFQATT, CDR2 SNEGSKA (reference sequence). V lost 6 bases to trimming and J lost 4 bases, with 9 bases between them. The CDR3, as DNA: TGCAGTGCGCCCCGGATCACTGAAGCTTTCTTT. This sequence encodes CSAPRITEAFF.

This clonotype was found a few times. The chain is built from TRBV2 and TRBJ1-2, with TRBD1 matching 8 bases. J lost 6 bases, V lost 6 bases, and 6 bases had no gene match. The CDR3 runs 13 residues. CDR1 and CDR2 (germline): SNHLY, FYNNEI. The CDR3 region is CASRLDRGDGYTF. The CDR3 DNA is TGTGCCAGCAGACTCGACAGGGGCGATGGCTACACCTTC.

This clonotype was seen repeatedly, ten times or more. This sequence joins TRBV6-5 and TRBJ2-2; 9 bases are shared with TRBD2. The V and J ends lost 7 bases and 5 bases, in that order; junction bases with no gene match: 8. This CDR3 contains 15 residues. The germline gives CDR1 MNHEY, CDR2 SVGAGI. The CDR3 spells CASKGIAGVTGELFF. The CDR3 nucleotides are TGTGCCAGCAAGGGCATAGCGGGGGTTACCGGGGAGCTGTTTTTT.

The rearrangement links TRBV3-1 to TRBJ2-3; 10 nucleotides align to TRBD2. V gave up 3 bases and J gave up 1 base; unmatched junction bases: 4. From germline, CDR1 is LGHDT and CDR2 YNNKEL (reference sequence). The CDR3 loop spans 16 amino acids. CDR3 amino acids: CASSQYTSGGTDTQYF. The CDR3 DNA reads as TGTGCCAGCAGCCAGTATACTAGCGGGGGCACAGATACGCAGTATTTT.

The CDR3: CASSFLITEAFF. The CDR3 region has the DNA TGTGCCAGCAGTTTCCTTATTACTGAAGCTTTCTTT. The chain is built from TRBV28 and TRBJ1-1; no definite D call. From germline, CDR1 is MDHEN and CDR2 SYDVKM. Between the trimmed V and J ends, which lost 3 bases and 5 bases, there was a span of 7 bases. This CDR3 contains 12 residues.

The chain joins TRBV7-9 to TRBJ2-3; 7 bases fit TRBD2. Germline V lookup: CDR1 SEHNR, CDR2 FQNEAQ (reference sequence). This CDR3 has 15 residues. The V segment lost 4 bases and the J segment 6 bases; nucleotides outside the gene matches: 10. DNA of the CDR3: TGTGCCAGCAGCTCCCAGAGCGGGGAGATGGATACGCAGTATTTT. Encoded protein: CASSSQSGEMDTQYF.

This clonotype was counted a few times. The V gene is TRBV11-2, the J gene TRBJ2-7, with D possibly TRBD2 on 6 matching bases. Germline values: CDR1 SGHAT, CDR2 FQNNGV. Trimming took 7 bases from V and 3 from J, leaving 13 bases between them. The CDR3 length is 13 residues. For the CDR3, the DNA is TGTGCCAGCAAGAGGGGAGGTTTCTACGAGCAGTACTTC. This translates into CASKRGGFYEQYF.

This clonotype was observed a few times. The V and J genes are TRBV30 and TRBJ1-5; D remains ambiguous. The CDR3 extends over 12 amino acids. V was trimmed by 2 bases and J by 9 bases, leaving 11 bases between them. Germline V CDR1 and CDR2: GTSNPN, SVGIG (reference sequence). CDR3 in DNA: TGTGCCTGGAGTCCGGATTTCGGGCCCCAGCATTTT. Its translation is CAWSPDFGPQHF.

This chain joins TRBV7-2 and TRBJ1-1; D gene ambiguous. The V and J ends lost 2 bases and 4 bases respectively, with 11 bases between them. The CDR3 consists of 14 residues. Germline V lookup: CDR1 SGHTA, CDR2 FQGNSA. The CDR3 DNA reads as TGTGCCAGCAGCTTATCAGGAAGCGTCACTGAAGCTTTCTTT. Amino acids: CASSLSGSVTEAFF.

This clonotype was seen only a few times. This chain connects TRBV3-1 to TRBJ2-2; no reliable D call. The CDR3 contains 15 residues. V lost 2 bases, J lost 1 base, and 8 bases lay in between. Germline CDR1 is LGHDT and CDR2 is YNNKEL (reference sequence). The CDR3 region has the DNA TGTGCCAGCAGCCAACGGAAAGAGAACACCGGGGAGCTGTTTTTT. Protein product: CASSQRKENTGELFF.

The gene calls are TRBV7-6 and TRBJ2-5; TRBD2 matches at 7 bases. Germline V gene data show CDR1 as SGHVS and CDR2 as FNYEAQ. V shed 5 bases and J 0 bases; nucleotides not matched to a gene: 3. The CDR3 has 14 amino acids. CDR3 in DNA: TGTGCCAGCAGCGCGGGGGTTTACCAAGAGACCCAGTACTTC. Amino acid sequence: CASSAGVYQETQYF.

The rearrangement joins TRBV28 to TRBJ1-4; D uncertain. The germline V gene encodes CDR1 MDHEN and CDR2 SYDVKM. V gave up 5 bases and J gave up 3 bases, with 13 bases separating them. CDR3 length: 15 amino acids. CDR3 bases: TGTGCCAGCAGTCCCCCGACAAGTTCTAATGAAAAACTGTTTTTT. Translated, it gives CASSPPTSSNEKLFF.

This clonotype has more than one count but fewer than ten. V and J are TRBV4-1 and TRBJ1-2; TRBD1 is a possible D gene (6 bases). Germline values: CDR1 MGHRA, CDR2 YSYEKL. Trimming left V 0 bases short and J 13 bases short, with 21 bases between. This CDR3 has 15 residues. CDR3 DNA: TGCGCCAGCAGCCAAGATACAGGGCCCTCTCCGGCGGCCACCTTC. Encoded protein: CASSQDTGPSPAATF.

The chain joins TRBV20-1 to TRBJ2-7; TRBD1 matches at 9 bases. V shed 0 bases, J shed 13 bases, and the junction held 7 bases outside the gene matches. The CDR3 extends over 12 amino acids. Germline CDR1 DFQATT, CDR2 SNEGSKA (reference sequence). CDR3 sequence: CSAREPGTGLYV. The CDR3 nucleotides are TGCAGTGCTAGAGAACCCGGGACAGGGCTTTACGTC.